The entry below gives a single T cell receptor (beta chain) sequence along with its context. The antigen remains undetermined. PCR involved 60 Vbeta and 13 Jbeta primers. Clones were sequenced by immunoSEQ multiplex PCR, and TCRdb holds only the in-frame ones, with some missing. The data hold 80,000 to 95,000 clones, with around 64% observed a single time. The data originate from a study of cytomegalovirus exposure and HLA in healthy donors. Study observations and caveats: Sequencing likely generated an artifact that appeared as a cluster of highly shared sequence variants.

Input material: PBMCs. The source is a human donor in good health.

Written as DNA, the CDR3 is TGCGCCAGCAGCCGATCGACAGGGGGGAACACTGAAGCTTTCTTT. It codes for CASSRSTGGNTEAFF. The rearrangement joins TRBV5-1 to TRBJ1-1, with TRBD1 identical over 9 bases. The CDR3 is 15 residues long. V shed 4 bases, J shed 1 base, and the junction held 5 bases outside the gene matches. In germline, CDR1 is SGHRS, CDR2 YFSETQ.